This T cell receptor (beta chain) was identified during a study of lymphopenia after photon versus proton radiotherapy. Findings and caveats of the study: After the lymphocyte nadir, photon-treated repertoires showed oligoclonal expansion, especially of CD8+ Temra cells. Under photons, naive T cells and diversity fell while effector/memory populations rose.

Of note for this clone: Its target is unknown.

The assay was immunoSEQ multiplex PCR, and TCRdb's table has in-frame clones only and misses some. The sample lists some 30,000 clones; 85% to 90% were seen once. This receptor was obtained from a woman in her forties or fifties with pancreatic cancer. Sequencing was performed on peripheral blood, taken from a patient treated with photon-based radiotherapy.

The chain's CDR3 is CATNSPGPSPATQYF. CDR3 nucleotide sequence: TGTGCCACCAACTCACCGGGCCCTAGTCCCGCGACCCAGTACTTC. This chain links TRBV15 with TRBJ2-5; no reliable D call. The CDR3 is 15 amino acids. The germline V and J ends were trimmed by 7 bases and 7 bases, with 22 bases remaining between them. Looked up from germline, CDR1 is LNHNV and CDR2 is YYDKDF (reference sequence).